This T cell receptor (beta chain) was retrieved from a study of shared clonotypes between healthy human individuals (dated by TCRdb to the early 2020s). In the study overall: Three men and a couple of women, aged 18 to 49 years, made up the cohort. To estimate repertoire size and how much clonotype sharing occurs between individuals, the study deeply sequenced the blood TCR repertoires of about 5 healthy adults. To increase sequencing depth and limit assay-specific biases, different laboratories used diverse techniques to prepare libraries and sequence TCR repertoires. Per donor, leukapheresis produced somewhere between about 0.9 and 9.5 billion PBMCs.

With regard to this clone: The antigen it binds to is not known. No quality values exist for individual bases; no much larger clone is one base distant.

Results the study describes overall, beyond this receptor: Sampling was restricted to blood, and TCR repertoires in tissue are likely to differ from TCR repertoires in blood. Based on pairwise subsampling, the degree of clonotype sharing among donors was expected to be affected by sequencing depth. The small number of donors limited the genetic and exposure-history diversity represented.

Sequences KGHSH (CDR1) and LQKENI (CDR2) are obtained from the germline V gene. V and J are truncated by 3 bases and 3 bases respectively, leaving an intervening sequence of 9 bases. The cysteine opens and the phenylalanine closes a CDR3 of 13 amino acids. Kept here is only the CDR3 DNA, which spans 39 bases and is read in frame from base 1. Using the deep immunoSEQ assay, multiplex PCR amplified TCR CDR3 regions from genomic DNA. Extracted genomic DNA from each cell subset was spread evenly across all wells of several immunoSEQ 96-well plates, with each plate serving as a replicate. Each replicate PCR for unsorted PBMC received 300 to 350 ng genomic DNA, equal to 25,000 to 35,000 T cell genomes. Genomic DNA from unsorted PBMC was sequenced over ten immunoSEQ deep assay plates. The purified libraries were quantified using a Qubit 3.0 fluorometer, sized with a Bioanalyzer 2100, and then quantified again using the KAPA Library Quantification kit. Every immunoSEQ 96-well plate was sequenced on a separate single-read 150-cycle Illumina NextSeq 550 flow cell. As for the original processing: Because the immunoSEQ output included only junctional sequences and no quality scores, the filtering could not be the same as the filtering used for full-length reads. Sequences were annotated with PyIR, a Python wrapper for IgBLAST v1.9, and V/J genes and CDR3 were assigned using IMGT germline references. Any read was removed if the V/J assignment was weak (E-value above 1e-6), the CDR3 was missing, or the read contained stop codons, out-of-frame junctions, or ambiguous translated residues. V3J clonotypes were defined as sequences sharing the same inferred V gene, J gene, and CDR3 amino acid sequence. Percentage overlap between repertoires was calculated by dividing the number of shared unique clonotypes by the size of the smaller repertoire. Richness of each repertoire was evaluated using RTK rarefaction, the Chao1 estimator, and Recon v2.1 estimates of unobserved clonotypes. TCRdb obtained this table from immuneACCESS and retained in-frame rearrangements with V and J assigned. These tables miss some clones; where compared with another copy, unresolved V genes account for less than half of the shortfall, and the remainder is unexplained. The V and J calls and clone size were taken over from that table, and D and trimming were inferred from the DNA. The sample includes around 480,000 clones, with about 80% observed a single time. Of the sample, roughly an eighth is held by the ten largest clones.

Donors were healthy HIV-negative adults with no recently reported acute infections or vaccinations. Every donor was a Caucasian adult residing in Nashville, Tennessee, USA. In the unsorted samples, some 100 million PBMCs were counted, and genomic DNA was extracted using the QIAamp DNA Blood Mini kit. Blood was collected by leukapheresis, and PBMCs were isolated by Ficoll-Histopaque density gradient centrifugation and then cryopreserved in liquid nitrogen vapor phase. The clonotype originates from a woman in her forties in good health. Some clones in this sample may be carry-over from other donors' samples. The chain joins TRBV18 to TRBJ2-7; TRBD1 is possibly the D segment (5 matching bases). Source material: PBMCs. The nucleotides are TGTGCCAGCTCACCTGACAGCAACTACGAGCAGTACTTC. This sequence encodes CASSPDSNYEQYF.